A single sample is the source of the 24 T cell receptor beta chains below, sequenced in a study of T cells in Graves' hyperthyroidism and ophthalmopathy. RNA transcripts served as the template for amplifying TCR beta CDR3 regions. The study used the HTBI primer set for a first-round RT-PCR of the TCR CDR3. TCRdb recomputed calls from the multiplex PCR reads with MiXCR, one row per CDR3 protein. This table holds about 250,000 distinct CDR3 sequences, approximately 16% found once. Sample: blood. The receptor source for this set is a woman between 45 and 60 years old with Graves' hyperthyroidism that later progressed to Graves' ophthalmopathy.

In this sample, this clonotype turned up a few times. The CDR3 DNA reads as TGTGCCAGCAGCGTCGACAGGGAGCGAACTAATGAAAAACTGTTTTTT. Encoded protein: CASSVDRERTNEKLFF. The chain links TRBV5-4 to TRBJ1-4; TRBD1 aligns across 7 bases. CDR1 SGHNT and CDR2 YYREEE come from the germline V gene (reference sequence). The CDR3 loop spans 16 amino acids. V was pared by 4 bases and J by 1 base, with 7 bases of the junction left unmatched.

This clonotype was found many times. The genes are TRBV27 and TRBJ1-5, with TRBD1 identical over 8 bases. There are 15 residues in the CDR3. V lost 5 bases to trimming and J lost 7 bases; unmatched junction nucleotides: 10. CDR1 is MNHEY, CDR2 SMNVEV, per germline (reference sequence). CDR3 protein: CASSEGTGGAQPQHF. Here the CDR3 DNA reads TGTGCCAGCAGTGAAGGGACAGGCGGAGCCCAGCCCCAGCATTTT.

This clonotype has at least ten counts. The rearrangement joins TRBV28 to TRBJ2-7; 8 bases are shared with TRBD1. Losses at the gene ends were 5 bases for V and 11 bases for J; bases not matched to a gene: 8. Germline V gene lookup returns CDR1 MDHEN and CDR2 SYDVKM. CDR3 length equals 12 residues. CDR3 sequence: CASSPGGSEKYF. As DNA, the CDR3 is TGTGCCAGCAGTCCAGGGGGCTCAGAGAAGTACTTC.

The chain has TRBV28 and TRBJ1-6; 12 nucleotides agree with TRBD1. The CDR3 extends over 15 amino acids. With V trimmed by 5 bases and J by 8 bases, 4 bases remained unmatched. Looked up from germline, CDR1 is MDHEN and CDR2 is SYDVKM. The CDR3 coding sequence is TGTGCCAGCAGTGAAGGGACAGGGGGCGATTCACCCCTCCACTTT. Protein sequence: CASSEGTGGDSPLHF.

This clonotype appeared many times. The chain links TRBV30 to TRBJ2-2; TRBD2 matches 10 bases. This CDR3 is 15 amino acids long. V shed 5 bases and J 3 bases; nucleotides not matched to a gene: 6. Germline assignment: CDR1 GTSNPN and CDR2 SVGIG (reference sequence). CDR3 protein: CAWALLAGDTGELFF. Here the CDR3 DNA reads TGTGCCTGGGCCCTCCTAGCGGGAGACACCGGGGAGCTGTTTTTT.

This clonotype was recorded many times. This chain uses TRBV20-1 with TRBJ2-1; 14 bases align to TRBD2. The CDR3 loop spans 17 amino acids. The germline gives CDR1 DFQATT, CDR2 SNEGSKA (reference sequence). Trimming removed 5 bases from V and 4 bases from J; junction bases left unmatched: 10. The CDR3: CSAGGGLAGVGYNEQFF. The CDR3 coding sequence is TGCAGTGCTGGGGGGGGACTAGCGGGAGTGGGATACAATGAGCAGTTCTTC.

At least ten counts were recorded for this clonotype. The genes are TRBV20-1 and TRBJ2-5; 8 bases agree with TRBD2. The V and J ends lost 6 bases and 0 bases, in that order; junction bases with no gene match: 9. CDR1 is DFQATT and CDR2 is SNEGSKA in the germline V gene (reference sequence). The CDR3 sequence is 15 residues long. CDR3 bases: TGCAGTGCCACTTTAGCGGGAAAAAACCAAGAGACCCAGTACTTC. This encodes CSATLAGKNQETQYF.

Ten or more counts support this clonotype. The chain carries TRBV12-3 or TRBV12-4 and TRBJ2-2, with D unresolved. Trimming cost V 4 bases and J 0 bases, with 3 bases left between them. CDR3 length equals 13 residues. CDR3 DNA sequence: TGTGCCAGCAGTTCTACGAACACCGGGGAGCTGTTTTTT. It yields the protein CASSSTNTGELFF.

This clonotype was observed many times. V usage is TRBV25-1 and J usage is TRBJ2-3, with no clear D. CDR3 size: 14 residues. Trimming cost V 4 bases and J 0 bases, with 8 bases left between them. Germline V gene sequence: CDR1 MGHDK, CDR2 SYGVNS. CDR3 DNA: TGTGCCAGCAGTGTGCGGCTCAGCACAGATACGCAGTATTTT. Protein: CASSVRLSTDTQYF.

The chain links TRBV7-9 to TRBJ1-5; 7 bases align to TRBD1. The V segment lost 2 bases and the J segment 5 bases; nucleotides outside the gene matches: 3. This CDR3 has 14 amino acids. Germline-derived CDR1 and CDR2 are SEHNR and FQNEAQ (reference sequence). This chain's CDR3 is CASSLRQGHQPQHF. CDR3 coding DNA: TGTGCCAGCAGCTTAAGACAGGGTCATCAGCCCCAGCATTTT. Full variable domain (missing parts from reference TRBV7-9 and TRBJ1-5): DTGVSQNPRHKITKRGQNVTFRCDPISEHNRLYWYRQTLGQGPEFLTYFQNEAQLEKSRLLSDRFSAERPKGSFSTLEIQRTEQGDSAMYLCASSLRQGHQPQHFGDGTRLSIL.

This clonotype was detected only a few times. V gene TRBV6-1 combines with J gene TRBJ1-2; D possibly corresponds to TRBD1 (5 bases). This CDR3 spans 15 amino acids. Trimming pared 2 bases from V and 4 bases from J, leaving 14 bases between. Germline lookup yields CDR1 MNHNS and CDR2 SASEGT. CDR3 protein: CASSESRQGGYGYTF. In nucleotides, the CDR3 is TGTGCCAGCAGTGAAAGTAGGCAGGGAGGCTATGGCTACACCTTC.

In this sample, this clonotype turned up a few times. The genes are TRBV10-3 and TRBJ2-1, with D maybe TRBD1 (6 bases). Germline V gives CDR1 ENHRY, CDR2 SYGVKD. This CDR3 has 12 residues. V lost 0 bases to trimming and J lost 10 bases, with 7 bases between them. CDR3 sequence reads: CAISESGTEQFF. The CDR3 coding sequence is TGTGCCATCAGTGAGTCTGGGACAGAGCAGTTCTTC.

This clonotype was observed many times. The rearrangement links TRBV12-3 or TRBV12-4 to TRBJ2-7; D unclear. The V and J ends lost 6 bases and 3 bases respectively, with 15 bases between them. This CDR3 spans 14 amino acids. The CDR3: CASSQAGLLYEQYF. The CDR3, as DNA: TGTGCCAGCAGCCAAGCAGGCCTACTCTACGAGCAGTACTTC.

The V call is TRBV16, the J call TRBJ2-2; TRBD2 might be the D (5 bases). Germline V gives CDR1 KGHSY, CDR2 FQNENV. The V and J ends lost 6 bases and 8 bases respectively, with 13 bases between them. The CDR3 is made up of 13 amino acids. Here the CDR3 reads CASRRGEQGELFF. CDR3 DNA sequence: TGTGCCAGCAGACGGGGAGAACAAGGGGAGCTGTTTTTT.

This clonotype was observed many times. The chain carries TRBV18 and TRBJ2-7; a possible D gene is TRBD2 (5 bases). The V end was cut by 2 bases, the J end by 1 base, with 15 bases between. Germline V lookup: CDR1 KGHSH, CDR2 LQKENI. This CDR3 has 16 residues. CDR3 residues: CASSPTLPGFSYEQYF. The CDR3 DNA is TGTGCCAGCTCACCAACGTTACCGGGATTTTCCTACGAGCAGTACTTC.

The table lists this clonotype with many counts. The chain is built from TRBV2 and TRBJ2-7; 8 bases are a match to TRBD2. Germline V gene sequence: CDR1 SNHLY, CDR2 FYNNEI. J lost 6 bases, V lost 5 bases, and 9 bases had no gene match. The CDR3 runs 14 residues. The CDR3, as DNA: TGTGCCAGCAGTCAGCGGGAGAGGTTTCGCGAGCAGTACTTC. This sequence encodes CASSQRERFREQYF.

This clonotype occurred many times. V usage is TRBV28 and J usage is TRBJ2-4, with D maybe TRBD1 (6 bases). Trimming removed 6 bases at V and 3 bases at J, with 12 bases between. The CDR3 has 14 residues. The V gene's germline CDR1 is MDHEN and CDR2 SYDVKM. CDR3 loop: CASRQGYSKNIQYF. For the CDR3, the DNA is TGTGCCAGCAGACAGGGCTATAGCAAAAACATTCAGTACTTC.

The table lists this clonotype with many counts. V and J are TRBV20-1 and TRBJ2-1; 10 nucleotides line up with TRBD2. Germline V gene sequence: CDR1 DFQATT, CDR2 SNEGSKA (reference sequence). CDR3 size: 17 residues. The J segment lost 5 bases and the V segment lost 0 bases, leaving 10 bases of the junction unmatched. The CDR3, as DNA: TGCAGTGCTAGAGATCCTCTAGCGGGAGAGATACACAATGAGCAGTTCTTC. Protein product: CSARDPLAGEIHNEQFF.

In this sample, this clonotype turned up a few times. This sequence joins TRBV20-1 and TRBJ2-5; 9 bases map to TRBD1. In germline, CDR1 is DFQATT, CDR2 SNEGSKA (reference sequence). V dropped 1 base and J dropped 13; count of bases not matched to a gene: 13. The CDR3 contains 14 residues. In DNA, the CDR3 is TGCAGTGCTAGAGGACCGGGACAGGGAGAGAGGCTGTACTTC. It encodes CSARGPGQGERLYF.

The table lists this clonotype with many counts. This chain connects TRBV2 to TRBJ2-5; D is uncertain. The CDR3 consists of 13 residues. V was clipped by 6 bases and J by 5 bases, with 13 bases between them. The germline V gene encodes CDR1 SNHLY and CDR2 FYNNEI. This chain's CDR3 is CASSVTLGETQYF. The CDR3 DNA follows: TGTGCCAGCAGCGTCACCTTGGGGGAGACCCAGTACTTC.

This clonotype was seen ten or more times. The chain combines TRBV2 with TRBJ2-1; TRBD1 agrees at 11 bases. The CDR3 has 17 amino acids. Germline V CDR1 and CDR2: SNHLY, FYNNEI. V gave up 8 bases and J gave up 5 bases; unmatched junction bases: 14. DNA for the CDR3: TGTGCCAGCTGGGACAGGGGGTCCCCAGGGGAGAACAATGAGCAGTTCTTC. It is translated as CASWDRGSPGENNEQFF.

This clonotype was counted many times. The V call is TRBV11-2, the J call TRBJ1-1; D might be TRBD1 (6 bases). This CDR3 is 13 amino acids long. V gave up 5 bases and J gave up 9 bases, with 16 bases separating them. The germline CDR1 and CDR2 sequences are SGHAT and FQNNGV. The CDR3 loop is CASSQGQGQKAFF. Written as DNA, the CDR3 is TGTGCCAGCAGCCAGGGACAAGGGCAAAAAGCTTTCTTT.

This clonotype has a count of ten or more. V is TRBV18 and J is TRBJ2-1; 9 nucleotides agree with TRBD1. The germline V gene has CDR1 KGHSH and CDR2 LQKENI. After removal of 4 bases from V and 1 base from J, the junction contained 2 bases not matched to a gene. The CDR3 consists of 15 residues. Here the CDR3 reads CASSLGQGSYNEQFF. In DNA form, the CDR3 reads TGTGCCAGCTCACTCGGACAGGGGTCCTACAATGAGCAGTTCTTC.

A few counts support this clonotype. This chain connects TRBV5-1 to TRBJ1-2; tentative D call: TRBD1 (6 bases). Between the trimmed V and J ends, which lost 4 bases and 4 bases, there was a span of 20 bases. The CDR3 consists of 16 residues. Germline assignment: CDR1 SGHRS and CDR2 YFSETQ. Written as DNA, the CDR3 is TGCGCCAGCAGCCCGAAGGGACCGGGACAAATCTATGGCTACACCTTC. This encodes CASSPKGPGQIYGYTF.